The 16 T cell receptor beta chains presented below share a single source sample, sequenced in a study of metastatic and nonmetastatic thyroid tumors. Until they underwent thyroid surgery, no patient had received any treatment. TCRdb used MiXCR to call clones anew from the PCR reads. The data hold roughly 11,000 clones, with around 30% observed a single time. The sample comprised adjacent normal tissue. The source is a male donor with papillary thyroid cancer or a benign thyroid nodule (not recorded which). Some clones in this sample may be carry-over from other donors' samples.

Only a few counts were recorded for this clone. The CDR3 does not end in the conserved phenylalanine or tryptophan, so this is likely a read error. The chain carries TRBV12-3 or TRBV12-4 and TRBJ1-2; D gene unclear. The CDR3 has 12 amino acids. V was trimmed by 2 bases and J by 4 bases, leaving 5 bases between them. In nucleotides, the CDR3 is TGTGCCAGCAGTTTAACAGTCTATGGCTACACCTCC. As protein: CASSLTVYGYTS.

The V call is TRBV20-1, the J call TRBJ1-4, with 7 bases matching TRBD1. This CDR3 is built from 12 residues. V trimming: 1 base; J trimming: 7 bases; junction bases outside the gene matches: 0. Germline CDR1 is DFQATT and CDR2 is SNEGSKA (reference sequence). The CDR3 spells CSARGQGEKLFF. CDR3 DNA sequence: TGCAGTGCTAGAGGACAGGGTGAAAAACTGTTTTTT.

This clone was counted a few times. The chain is built from TRBV6-4 and TRBJ1-5; possible D gene TRBD1, 6 bases. The CDR3 contains 15 residues. CDR1 MRHNA and CDR2 SNTAGT come from the germline V gene. V was shortened by 6 bases and J by 7 bases, with 19 bases between the two germline ends. The CDR3 spells CASSPGTPRIQPQHF. The CDR3, as DNA: TGTGCCAGCAGCCCCGGGACACCGAGGATCCAGCCCCAGCATTTT.

The CDR3 loop reads CASSLGGNEQYF. CDR3 sequence (DNA): TGTGCCAGCTCCCTTGGGGGTAACGAGCAGTACTTC. The chain uses TRBV25-1 and TRBJ2-7; D tentatively fits TRBD1 or TRBD2 (5 bases each). Germline V lookup: CDR1 MGHDK, CDR2 SYGVNS. This CDR3 has 12 amino acids. V was pared by 8 bases and J by 5 bases, with 13 bases between.

In its sample, this clone is medium-sized. This chain connects TRBV6-1 to TRBJ2-2; D is undetermined. The CDR3 length is 13 residues. The V gene's germline CDR1 is MNHNS and CDR2 SASEGT. The ends were cut back, 6 bases at V and 10 bases at J, with 15 bases in the middle. The CDR3 sequence: CASSRTAGAELFF. The CDR3 DNA follows: TGTGCCAGCAGCCGCACGGCCGGAGCGGAGCTGTTTTTT.

This clone has ten or more counts. V gene TRBV6-6 combines with J gene TRBJ1-3, with a weak D call TRBD1 (5 bases). CDR3 length: 15 amino acids. Trimming left V 3 bases short and J 0 bases short, with 9 bases between. From germline, CDR1 is MNHNY and CDR2 SVGAGI (reference sequence). The CDR3 nucleotides are TGTGCCAGCAGTTATATCGGGGGCTCTGGAAACACCATATATTTT. It is translated as CASSYIGGSGNTIYF.

Within the sample, this clone is medium-sized (0.01 to 0.1%). The chain recombines TRBV20-1 with TRBJ2-7, with 8 bases fitting TRBD2. From germline, CDR1 is DFQATT and CDR2 SNEGSKA (reference sequence). The CDR3 spans 13 residues. The CDR3 reads CLRGAVSSYEQYF. CDR3 DNA: TGCTTGCGGGGGGCGGTGAGCTCCTACGAGCAGTACTTC.

V is TRBV6-2 or TRBV6-3 and J is TRBJ1-3; D unclear. This CDR3 is 15 amino acids long. The V and J ends lost 0 bases and 1 base respectively, with 7 bases between them. Germline lookup yields CDR1 MNHEY and CDR2 SVGEGT. CDR3 residues: CASSYSYNSGNTIYF. The CDR3 DNA reads as TGTGCCAGCAGTTACTCGTATAATTCTGGAAACACCATATATTTT.

A note on this clone: A junction boundary mismatches the germline segment, possibly from a read error. V and J are TRBV7-9 and TRBJ2-6; no clear D gene. This CDR3 is built from 15 residues. CDR1 and CDR2 from the germline V gene are SEHNR and FQNEAQ (reference sequence). The CDR3 sequence: CASSPRQAGANVMTF. In DNA form, the CDR3 reads TGTGCCAGCAGCCCGCGCCAGGCTGGAGCCAACGTCATGACTTTC.

This clone was counted only a few times. The rearrangement joins TRBV12-3 or TRBV12-4 to TRBJ2-2; the D gene is possibly TRBD1 (8 bases). CDR3 size: 15 residues. Deletions cut 3 bases from V and 5 bases from J, with 13 bases between. The CDR3 loop is CASSFDRGGTGELFF. CDR3 in DNA: TGTGCCAGCAGTTTCGACAGGGGAGGGACCGGGGAGCTGTTTTTT.

In the case of this clone: The junction departs from germline at one end; a sequencing error may be responsible. This chain uses TRBV6-1 with TRBJ1-1; maybe TRBD1 (6 bases). Germline assignment: CDR1 MNHNS and CDR2 SASEGT. This CDR3 comprises 16 residues. In DNA form, the CDR3 reads TGTGCCAGCACCTCCCTACAGGGTTTGGATACAACTGAAGCTTTATTT. It is translated as CASTSLQGLDTTEALF.

V usage is TRBV14 and J usage is TRBJ2-7; 8 positions match TRBD2. The CDR3 has 14 residues. V lost 4 bases and J lost 0; bases outside the gene matches: 2. Germline assignment: CDR1 SGHDN and CDR2 FVKESK. In DNA form, the CDR3 reads TGTGCCAGCAGCCCGGGGGGGCTCTCCTACGAGCAGTACTTC. Amino acid sequence: CASSPGGLSYEQYF.

This clone was picked up a small number of times. The V and J genes are TRBV2 and TRBJ2-3; TRBD2 is a possible D gene (5 bases). The V gene's germline CDR1 is SNHLY and CDR2 FYNNEI. Trimming cost V 8 bases and J 0 bases, with 15 bases left between them. The length of the CDR3 is 15 residues. The CDR3 loop reads CASSEGTTSTDTQYF. The CDR3 DNA follows: TGTGCCAGCTCCGAGGGAACTACTAGCACAGATACGCAGTATTTT.

This clone has a handful of counts. This rearrangement joins TRBV7-2 to TRBJ2-1; the match to TRBD1 covers 7 bases. V lost 5 bases and J lost 8; bases outside the gene matches: 9. The CDR3 totals 14 residues. Germline CDR1 reads SGHTA; CDR2 reads FQGNSA. CDR3 sequence reads: CASSPRGQGDEQFF. The CDR3 DNA follows: TGTGCCAGCAGCCCAAGGGGGCAGGGCGATGAGCAGTTCTTC.

J is TRBJ2-5 and V is TRBV11-3; 7 bases match TRBD2. The J call may be mistaken, given a closer DNA end match to TRBJ2-1. CDR1 and CDR2 from the germline V gene are SGHNT and YENEEA. This CDR3 is built from 12 residues. The CDR3 bases are TGTGCCAGCAGCCCCGGACTAGTTGAGCAGTTCTTC. Amino acids: CASSPGLVEQFF.

In its sample, this clone is medium-sized (0.01 to 0.1%). V and J are TRBV7-9 and TRBJ1-5, with D unclear. This CDR3 is 15 amino acids long. V lost 5 bases and J lost 0, with 11 bases in between. Per germline, CDR1 SEHNR and CDR2 FQNEAQ (reference sequence). The CDR3 protein is CASSQDGYSNQPQHF. For the CDR3, the DNA is TGTGCCAGCAGCCAAGACGGATATAGCAATCAGCCCCAGCATTTT.